These 8 T cell receptor beta chains originate from one sample sequenced in a study of blood T cell repertoires in COVID-19 (dated by TCRdb to 2018 to 2021). The library was prepared using the immunoSEQ multiplex PCR assay. This immuneACCESS table, as held by TCRdb, lists in-frame sequences with V and J called but not all clones. Of the missing ones, under half trace to an unresolved V gene in checked studies; the others have no known cause. The sample yields about 65,000 clones; 75% to 85% were counted once. The ten largest make up just under 15% of the sample. Sequencing was done on a sample of peripheral blood. These receptors came from a man older than 75 with acute or convalescent COVID-19.

The rearrangement links TRBV2 to TRBJ2-3, with TRBD2 matching over 7 bases. J gave up 4 bases and V 6 bases, and 7 bases lay outside the gene matches. Germline V CDR1 and CDR2: SNHLY, FYNNEI. The CDR3 is 14 amino acids. Here the CDR3 reads CASSLQAGPDTQYF. In DNA, the CDR3 is TGTGCCAGCAGCCTGCAAGCGGGGCCAGATACGCAGTATTTT.

In its sample, this clone was seen a few times. The V and J genes are TRBV27 and TRBJ1-5; no definite D call. Germline assignment: CDR1 MNHEY and CDR2 SMNVEV (reference sequence). CDR3 length equals 15 residues. V lost 6 bases and J 5 bases, leaving 17 bases between the germline ends. Here the CDR3 DNA reads TGTGCCAGCAGACCCGGGATCCCATCATATCAGCCCCAGCATTTT. It encodes CASRPGIPSYQPQHF.

The chain recombines TRBV6-2 or TRBV6-3 with TRBJ2-2; perhaps TRBD1 as D (6 bases). The CDR3 loop spans 17 amino acids. Germline-derived CDR1 and CDR2 are MNHEY and SVGEGT. V dropped 2 bases and J dropped 1 base, with 14 bases sitting between them. The CDR3 is CASSYRVETGNTGELFF. Written as DNA, the CDR3 is TGTGCCAGCAGTTACCGGGTGGAGACAGGGAACACCGGGGAGCTGTTTTTT.

V is TRBV29-1 and J is TRBJ1-4; possibly TRBD1 for D (5 bases). Looked up from germline, CDR1 is SQVTM and CDR2 is ANQGSEA. There are 13 residues in the CDR3. V lost 4 bases and J 8 bases, leaving 14 bases between the germline ends. The CDR3, as DNA: TGCAGCGTTGGTGGGGGGGAACGAGAAAAACTGTTTTTT. Protein: CSVGGGEREKLFF.

The V and J genes are TRBV6-5 and TRBJ1-2; TRBD1 matches 9 bases. Germline loops: CDR1 MNHEY, CDR2 SVGAGI. Trimming removed 2 bases from V and 8 bases from J; junction bases left unmatched: 6. The CDR3 loop spans 14 amino acids. For the CDR3, the DNA is TGTGCCAGCAGTTACACGGGACAGGGAGGCGGCTACACCTTC. This encodes CASSYTGQGGGYTF.

The V and J genes are TRBV19 and TRBJ1-4, with D perhaps matching TRBD1 (6 bases). The CDR3 has 15 amino acids. Germline assignment: CDR1 LNHDA and CDR2 SQIVND (reference sequence). Trimming cost V 3 bases and J 5 bases, with 13 bases left between them. The CDR3 DNA reads TGTGCCAGTAGTATTAAGACAGGAGGAAATGAAAAACTGTTTTTT. Protein sequence: CASSIKTGGNEKLFF.

This clone occurred a few times. V and J are TRBV19 and TRBJ1-1; D is uncertain. Per the germline V gene, CDR1 is LNHDA and CDR2 is SQIVND (reference sequence). CDR3 length equals 15 residues. The germline V and J ends were trimmed by 3 bases and 0 bases, with 11 bases remaining between them. CDR3 sequence reads: CASSIWETMNTEAFF. The CDR3 nucleotides are TGTGCCAGTAGTATCTGGGAGACCATGAACACTGAAGCTTTCTTT. Together with reference TRBV19 and TRBJ1-1, the CDR3 gives the full variable domain: DGGITQSPKYLFRKEGQNVTLSCEQNLNHDAMYWYRQDPGQGLRLIYYSQIVNDFQKGDIAEGYSVSREKKESFPLTVTSAQKNPTAFYLCASSIWETMNTEAFFGQGTRLTVV.

This clone was counted a single time. The chain joins TRBV28 to TRBJ1-2, with a weak D call TRBD1 (5 bases). The V gene's germline CDR1 is MDHEN and CDR2 SYDVKM. Trimming stripped 10 bases from V and 8 bases from J, with 14 bases between. This CDR3 spans 11 amino acids. As DNA, the CDR3 is TGTGCCACCAGAGGGGTGAGCGGCTACACCTTC. Translating gives CATRGVSGYTF.